This paragraph reports one TCR beta chain. Its antigen is as yet unknown. This sample is part of a study of Ad26.COV2.S vaccination and SARS-CoV-2 variants. Study results and caveats: Placebo recipients and vaccine recipients were similar in non-spike TCR breadth. Higher spike-specific TCR breadth was found in vaccine recipients than in placebo recipients.

Data came from immunoSEQ multiplex PCR; TCRdb stores just in-frame clones and leaves some out. The profile covers fewer than 900,000 clones, with roughly 90% appearing a single time and approximately 1.5% taken by the ten largest. The treatment here: over 15 received Ad26.COV2.S at low or high dose, single or two shots; several received placebo; per-sample allocation not given. The investigators took samples on day 63 after the first vaccine or placebo injection. The CDR3 runs to 13 residues. Trimming took 0 bases from V and 12 from J, leaving 12 bases between them. Germline CDR1 is LNHDA and CDR2 is SQIVND (reference sequence).

The TCR comes from a person between 18 and 60 years old who received the Ad26.COV2.S COVID-19 vaccine or a placebo. The sequencing here drew on peripheral blood, taken in a trial of Ad26.COV2.S vaccine versus placebo. This sequence joins TRBV19 and TRBJ2-1; D possibly corresponds to TRBD1 (6 bases). The CDR3 DNA reads as TGTGCCAGTAGTATAGATCAGGGGATTGGGCAGTTCTTC. This translates into CASSIDQGIGQFF.